Listed here is a single T cell receptor beta chain. One entry per CDR3 protein, called by TCRdb with MiXCR from the 5' RACE reads. The repertoire holds over 55,000 distinct CDR3 sequences, with roughly 16% as singletons. The sample comes from a study of HIV-infected patients and healthy controls. The TCR sequence derives from a human donor in good health. Sequenced sample: CD4+ T cells from blood.

In DNA form, the CDR3 reads TGTGCCAGCTCTTCTCGGGCGGGACAGGGGAATGAAAAACTGTTTTTT. Translation gives CASSSRAGQGNEKLFF. The V call is TRBV18, the J call TRBJ1-4; 10 bases fit TRBD1. From germline, CDR1 is KGHSH and CDR2 LQKENI. The CDR3 spans 16 residues. The junction had 9 bases not matched to a gene; V was cut back by 6 bases and J by 5 bases.